These 10 T cell receptor beta chains originate from one sample sequenced in a study of shared T cell receptors in the human thymus. TCRdb's copy holds only in-frame clones and misses some; the assay was immunoSEQ multiplex PCR. Among some 760,000 clones listed, roughly 88% were seen once. This sample also belongs to another study, concerning human thymus T cells.

The sample taken for sequencing was thymocytes. Receptors originate from a girl less than two years old with a congenital heart defect.

This chain connects TRBV27 to TRBJ1-5; D is possibly TRBD1 (6 bases). CDR3 length: 14 amino acids. V lost 4 bases and J 5 bases, leaving 12 bases between the germline ends. CDR1 MNHEY and CDR2 SMNVEV come from the germline V gene (reference sequence). CDR3 region: CASSWRGGDQPQHF. As DNA, the CDR3 is TGTGCCAGCAGTTGGCGGGGGGGCGATCAGCCCCAGCATTTT.

The CDR3 loop reads CASSRLGVGNSPLHF. The CDR3 DNA is TGTGCCAGCAGCCGGTTAGGGGTTGGGAATTCACCCCTCCACTTT. The chain uses TRBV7-9 and TRBJ1-6, with a possible D match to TRBD1 (5 bases). Trimming shortened V by 5 bases and J by 7 bases, and 15 bases separated the two germline ends. This CDR3 is built from 15 residues. Germline CDR1 and CDR2: SEHNR and FQNEAQ (reference sequence).

V is TRBV6-6 and J is TRBJ2-4; a weak D match, TRBD1 (5 bases). There are 13 residues in the CDR3. Germline V gene sequence: CDR1 MNHNY, CDR2 SVGAGI (reference sequence). The V gene lost 8 bases and the J gene lost 3 bases, with 11 bases spanning the gap. The CDR3 DNA sequence: TGTGCCAGCGAAAGGGGCGTCAAAAACATTCAGTACTTC. It is translated as CASERGVKNIQYF.

This clone has only one observation. The V gene is TRBV28, the J gene TRBJ2-2, with TRBD1 as a possible D gene (5 bases). The V end was cut by 4 bases, the J end by 5 bases, with 11 bases between. This CDR3 has 14 amino acids. Germline V gives CDR1 MDHEN, CDR2 SYDVKM. The CDR3 loop reads CASSYRSGTGELFF. CDR3 in DNA: TGTGCCAGCAGTTATAGGTCAGGGACCGGGGAGCTGTTTTTT.

The chain links TRBV30 to TRBJ1-3, with TRBD1 matching 8 bases. V was clipped by 3 bases and J by 8 bases; unmatched bases: 6. This CDR3 region has 13 residues. Germline values: CDR1 GTSNPN, CDR2 SVGIG (reference sequence). The CDR3 DNA reads TGTGCCTGGAGCATCACAGGGGGTGACACCATATATTTT. This codes for CAWSITGGDTIYF.

This chain connects TRBV9 to TRBJ2-1; TRBD2 aligns across 8 bases. The junction had 9 bases not matched to a gene; V was cut back by 3 bases and J by 7 bases. The germline CDR1 and CDR2 sequences are SGDLS and YYNGEE. This CDR3 comprises 15 residues. The CDR3 region has the DNA TGTGCCAGCAGCGACCCGGGACTAGTGGTAAATGAGCAGTTCTTC. This codes for CASSDPGLVVNEQFF.

The rearrangement uses TRBV11-3 and TRBJ1-1; D unresolved. V was trimmed by 3 bases and J by 7 bases, leaving 9 bases between them. This CDR3 region has 12 residues. CDR1 is SGHNT, CDR2 YENEEA, per germline. The chain's CDR3 is CASSFTRGEAFF. In nucleotides, the CDR3 is TGTGCCAGCAGCTTCACACGGGGTGAAGCTTTCTTT.

V is TRBV6-1 and J is TRBJ2-1, with a possible D match to TRBD1 (6 bases). CDR1 is MNHNS, CDR2 SASEGT, per germline. Trimming cost V 3 bases and J 9 bases, with 15 bases left between them. This CDR3 is built from 14 residues. CDR3 nucleotides: TGTGCCAGCAGTGACCCAGGGGTGTGGGCTGAGCAGTTCTTC. Translation gives CASSDPGVWAEQFF.

The chain recombines TRBV27 with TRBJ1-1; unclear D gene. This CDR3 region has 13 residues. Trimming removed 6 bases from V and 3 bases from J, with 11 bases in between. Germline lookup yields CDR1 MNHEY and CDR2 SMNVEV (reference sequence). This CDR3 reads CASSPRRDTEAFF. CDR3 DNA: TGTGCCAGCAGCCCTAGGCGGGACACTGAAGCTTTCTTT.

The V call is TRBV6-6, the J call TRBJ2-7; 7 bases are shared with TRBD2. The CDR3 covers 14 residues. V lost 6 bases to trimming and J lost 3 bases; unmatched junction nucleotides: 8. The V gene's germline CDR1 is MNHNY and CDR2 SVGAGI (reference sequence). In nucleotides, the CDR3 is TGTGCCAGCAGCCAACTAGCGCCTTTCTACGAGCAGTACTTC. Amino acids: CASSQLAPFYEQYF.